These T cell receptor beta chains were read from a single sample in a study of T cell responses to AZD1222 COVID-19 vaccine. Some clones are missing from TCRdb's copy, which holds only in-frame ones; the method was immunoSEQ multiplex PCR. Of some 72,000 clones in the sample, around 90% were seen once. The specimen comprised peripheral blood, sampled on day 0 of MenACWY control vaccination. The receptor source for this set is an adult in good health. CDR3s include the opening cysteine and the closing phenylalanine or tryptophan. D genes are given only for firm matches. Not every row has a clone size; where given, it reads once, few, many or a size class.

CDR3 length	J gene	clone size	V gene	D gene	CDR3 DNA	CDR3 protein
16	TRBJ2-3	NA	TRBV6-5	TRBD2	TGTGCCAGCAGTTACTTTTCTGGCGGGAGTATAGATACGCAGTATTTT	CASSYFSGGSIDTQYF
14	TRBJ2-1	NA	TRBV19	NA	TGTGCCAGTAAGGCAGGGTGGGGAACTAATGAGCAGTTCTTC	CASKAGWGTNEQFF
14	TRBJ2-7	NA	TRBV11-3	NA	TGTGCCAGCAGCCCCCGGGGGGCGAGCTACGAGCAGTACTTC	CASSPRGASYEQYF
14	TRBJ2-7	once	TRBV19	NA	TGTGCCAGTAGTATAGAAGAGGGTCCCTACGAGCAGTACTTC	CASSIEEGPYEQYF
13	TRBJ1-4	NA	TRBV12-3/TRBV12-4	NA	TGTGCCAGCAGTTTAGTCGACGGTGAAAAACTGTTTTTT	CASSLVDGEKLFF
13	TRBJ2-7	NA	TRBV7-9	NA	TGTGCCAGCAGCTTAGTTTCGGGGTCCGAGCAGTACTTC	CASSLVSGSEQYF
13	TRBJ1-2	NA	TRBV3-1/TRBV3-2	NA	TGTGCCAGCAGCCCAATACCAAACTATGGCTACACCTTC	CASSPIPNYGYTF
15	TRBJ1-2	NA	TRBV7-2	NA	TGTGCCAGCAGCTTAGGGGGCCCGGGTGGTTATGGCTACACCTTC	CASSLGGPGGYGYTF
13	TRBJ2-7	NA	TRBV27	NA	TGTGCCAGCAGTTTTGGGCTATGGGGCGAGCAGTACTTC	CASSFGLWGEQYF
15	TRBJ2-2	NA	TRBV27	NA	TGTGCCAGCAGTTCATGGACGGATAACACCGGGGAGCTGTTTTTT	CASSSWTDNTGELFF
15	TRBJ2-5	NA	TRBV6-5	TRBD1	TGTGCCAGCAGTTACTCGACAGGGGGAAGGGAGACCCAGTACTTC	CASSYSTGGRETQYF
16	TRBJ2-1	NA	TRBV19	TRBD2	TGTGCCAGTAGACCACTAGCGGTCAGCTCCTACAATGAGCAGTTCTTC	CASRPLAVSSYNEQFF
14	TRBJ1-3	NA	TRBV5-1	NA	TGCGCCAGCAGCTCCCGGGACGCTGGAAACACCATATATTTT	CASSSRDAGNTIYF
12	TRBJ2-3	NA	TRBV2	NA	TGTGCCAGCAGTGAGGCTAGTTATACGCAGTATTTT	CASSEASYTQYF
16	TRBJ2-1	NA	TRBV20-1	NA	TGCAGTGCTAGTAGGCCTGAAGAGGGTTACTACAATGAGCAGTTCTTC	CSASRPEEGYYNEQFF
13	TRBJ2-5	NA	TRBV11-2	NA	TGTGCCAGCAGCCCCCCCCTCCAAGAGACCCAGTACTTC	CASSPPLQETQYF
14	TRBJ2-7	NA	TRBV3-1/TRBV3-2	TRBD2	TGTGCCAGCAGCCGACGACTAGCGGGAGACGAGCAGTACTTC	CASSRRLAGDEQYF
11	TRBJ2-3	NA	TRBV20-1	NA	TGCAGTGCTAGAGGAGTAAATACGCAGTATTTT	CSARGVNTQYF
15	TRBJ1-3	NA	TRBV25-1	NA	TGTGCCAGCAGTGTGGGGCAGAGCTCTGGAAACACCATATATTTT	CASSVGQSSGNTIYF
14	TRBJ1-1	NA	TRBV19	NA	TGTGCCAGTAGTACGGGACATCAGAACACTGAAGCTTTCTTT	CASSTGHQNTEAFF
12	TRBJ1-2	NA	TRBV19	NA	TGTGCCAGTAGGACCGGGGGTCGCGGCTACACCTTC	CASRTGGRGYTF
13	TRBJ2-5	NA	TRBV19	TRBD2	TGTGCCAGTAGTAGGACTAGCCAGGAGACCCAGTACTTC	CASSRTSQETQYF
16	TRBJ2-3	NA	TRBV7-2	TRBD2	TGTGCCAGCAGCAAACGCCTAGCGGGGGGGACAGATACGCAGTATTTT	CASSKRLAGGTDTQYF
16	TRBJ2-1	once	TRBV6-2/TRBV6-3	TRBD1	TGTGCCAGCAGTTACCAGGGGGAAAGCTCCTACAATGAGCAGTTCTTC	CASSYQGESSYNEQFF